This T cell receptor (beta chain) stems from a study of OX40 agonist ivuxolimab in advanced cancers. Study-level points and caveats: The 0.1-3.0 mg/kg partial responders had among the lowest clonal expansion.

TCRdb's copy holds only in-frame clones and misses some; the assay was immunoSEQ multiplex PCR. Seen here are 69,000 or so clones, about 87% observed once, and the top ten hold about 0.6%. Blood draws occurred at baseline, cycle 4 day 1, and cycle 7 day 1. With respect to this clone: What it binds is not known.

This sample comprised CD4+ or CD8+ T cells sorted from blood, obtained in a trial of the OX40 agonist ivuxolimab. This TCR was sampled from an adult with an advanced solid tumor such as melanoma, head and neck, liver or kidney cancer.

The CDR3 DNA follows: TGTGCCAGCAGCGCACGGGACAGGGAAGGTGGCTACACCTTC. Its translation: CASSARDREGGYTF. The J gene is TRBJ1-2, the V gene TRBV5-6; 9 nucleotides agree with TRBD1. The V and J ends lost 4 bases and 7 bases, in that order; junction bases with no gene match: 8. The CDR3 extends over 14 amino acids. Germline V gene data show CDR1 as SGHDT and CDR2 as YYEEEE.